This is a list of T cell receptor beta chains from one sample in a study of blood T cell repertoires in COVID-19. Sequenced by immunoSEQ multiplex PCR; TCRdb stores in-frame clones only, minus some. The sample consists of around 390,000 clones, about 87% of them appearing once. The source material was PBMCs or T cells enriched from blood (not recorded which). These receptors were obtained from a woman between 50 and 59 years old who had recovered from COVID-19. CDR3s include the opening cysteine and the closing phenylalanine or tryptophan. Each record gives: V gene, J gene, clone size, CDR3 length, D gene, CDR3 protein, CDR3 DNA. The D gene is left open where the match is weak. Size values are once, few and many counts, or a class for expanded clones, and some rows have none.

TRBV12-3/TRBV12-4	TRBJ1-2	many	12	-	CASGRGREGYTF	TGTGCCAGCGGGCGGGGAAGGGAGGGCTACACCTTC
TRBV5-1	TRBJ2-1	-	16	TRBD2	CASRPTSGGAYNEQFF	TGCGCCAGCAGACCTACTAGCGGGGGAGCCTACAATGAGCAGTTCTTC
TRBV2	TRBJ1-1	-	14	TRBD1	CASSLRGRYTEAFF	TGTGCCAGCAGTCTCAGGGGGAGGTACACTGAAGCTTTCTTT
TRBV6-4	TRBJ1-2	once	13	-	CASPRVLIDGYTF	TGTGCCAGTCCCCGGGTATTAATAGATGGCTACACCTTC
TRBV18	TRBJ1-5	once	14	-	CASSPENSNQPQHF	TGTGCCAGCTCACCAGAGAATAGCAATCAGCCCCAGCATTTT
TRBV2	TRBJ2-7	-	18	TRBD1	CASRLPGQGAFGPYEQYF	TGTGCCAGCAGATTACCGGGACAGGGGGCGTTTGGTCCCTACGAGCAGTACTTC
TRBV11-2	TRBJ2-1	-	15	TRBD1	CASSLRGTGVNEQFF	TGTGCCAGCAGCTTACGCGGGACAGGGGTTAATGAGCAGTTCTTC
TRBV5-4	TRBJ1-1	once	19	TRBD1	CASSLAGSLGTGGGTEAFF	TGTGCCAGCAGCTTGGCCGGATCATTGGGGACAGGGGGGGGCACTGAAGCTTTCTTT
TRBV6-5	TRBJ2-5	-	13	TRBD1	CASSTTGSETQYF	TGTGCCAGCAGTACGACAGGGTCAGAGACCCAGTACTTC
TRBV9	TRBJ2-1	-	15	TRBD2	CASSVGGSGDNEQFF	TGTGCCAGCAGCGTAGGAGGTAGCGGGGACAATGAGCAGTTCTTC
TRBV27	TRBJ1-5	-	15	-	CASSVGQLGSWPQHF	TGTGCCAGCAGTGTAGGGCAGTTGGGGAGTTGGCCCCAGCATTTT
TRBV2	TRBJ1-1	-	15	-	CASSEEPGVYTEAFF	TGTGCCAGCAGTGAAGAACCCGGGGTTTACACTGAAGCTTTCTTT
TRBV6-5	TRBJ2-7	-	15	TRBD1	CASSYGDRGSTEQYF	TGTGCCAGCAGTTACGGAGACAGGGGTTCTACCGAGCAGTACTTC